The T cell receptor (beta chain) under discussion was sequenced for a study of OX40 agonist ivuxolimab in advanced cancers. On the study more broadly: Ivuxolimab doses were 0.01, 0.1, 0.3, 1.5, 3 or 10 mg/kg every 2 weeks. Findings of the study overall: Expanded clones were, on average, more numerous among CD8+ T cells than CD4+.

Germline CDR1 LGHNA, CDR2 YNFKEQ. This CDR3 spans 15 amino acids. V was shortened by 0 bases and J by 6 bases, with 12 bases between the two germline ends. About this clone itself: Its target is not known.

Method: immunoSEQ multiplex PCR; TCRdb's copy keeps in-frame clones and lacks some. Among tens of thousands of clones listed, over 75% were seen once. This sequence joins TRBV4-2 and TRBJ1-5; D is perhaps TRBD1 (5 bases). The starting material was CD4+ or CD8+ T cells sorted from blood, obtained in a trial of the OX40 agonist ivuxolimab. The sequence derives from an adult with an advanced solid tumor such as melanoma, head and neck, liver or kidney cancer. CDR3 residues: CASSQDWGEAQPQHF. In DNA, the CDR3 is TGTGCCAGCAGCCAAGATTGGGGGGAGGCTCAGCCCCAGCATTTT.